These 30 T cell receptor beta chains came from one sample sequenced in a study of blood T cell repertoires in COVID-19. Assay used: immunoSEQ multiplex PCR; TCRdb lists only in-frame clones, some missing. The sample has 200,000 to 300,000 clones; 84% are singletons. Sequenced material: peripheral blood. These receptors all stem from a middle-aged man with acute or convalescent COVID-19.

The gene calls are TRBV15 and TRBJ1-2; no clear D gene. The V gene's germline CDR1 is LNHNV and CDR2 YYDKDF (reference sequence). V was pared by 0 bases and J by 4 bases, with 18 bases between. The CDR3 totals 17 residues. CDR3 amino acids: CATSRDKRQAVFYGYTF. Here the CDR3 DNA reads TGTGCCACCAGCAGAGATAAACGGCAGGCCGTTTTCTATGGCTACACCTTC. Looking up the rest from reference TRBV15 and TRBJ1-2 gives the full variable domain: DAMVIQNPRYQVTQFGKPVTLSCSQTLNHNVMYWYQQKSSQAPKLLFHYYDKDFNNEADTPDNFQSRRPNTSFCFLDIRSPGLGDTAMYLCATSRDKRQAVFYGYTFGSGTRLTVV.

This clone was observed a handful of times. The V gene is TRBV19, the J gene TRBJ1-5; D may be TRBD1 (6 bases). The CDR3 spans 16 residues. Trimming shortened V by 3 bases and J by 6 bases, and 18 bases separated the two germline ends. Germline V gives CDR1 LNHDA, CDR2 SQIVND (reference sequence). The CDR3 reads CASSILSGGLGQPQHF. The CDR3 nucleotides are TGTGCCAGTAGTATCTTGAGCGGGGGGCTCGGTCAGCCCCAGCATTTT.

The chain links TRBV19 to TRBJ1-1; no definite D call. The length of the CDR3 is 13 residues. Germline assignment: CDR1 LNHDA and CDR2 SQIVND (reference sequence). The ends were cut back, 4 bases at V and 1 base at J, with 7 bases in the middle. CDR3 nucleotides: TGTGCCAGTAGTAATGGGCGGAACACTGAAGCTTTCTTT. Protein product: CASSNGRNTEAFF.

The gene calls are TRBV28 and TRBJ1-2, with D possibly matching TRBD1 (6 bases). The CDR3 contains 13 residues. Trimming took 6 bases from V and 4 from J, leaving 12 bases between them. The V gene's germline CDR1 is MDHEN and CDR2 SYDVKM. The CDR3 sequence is CASSLDSPYGYTF. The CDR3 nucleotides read TGTGCCAGCAGCCTGGACAGTCCCTATGGCTACACCTTC.

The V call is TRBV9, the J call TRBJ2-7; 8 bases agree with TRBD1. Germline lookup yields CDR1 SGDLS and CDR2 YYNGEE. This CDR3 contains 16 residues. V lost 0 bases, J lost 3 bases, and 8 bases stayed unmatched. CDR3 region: CASSVAGQGAYYEQYF. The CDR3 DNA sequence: TGTGCCAGCAGCGTAGCGGGGCAGGGGGCGTACTACGAGCAGTACTTC.

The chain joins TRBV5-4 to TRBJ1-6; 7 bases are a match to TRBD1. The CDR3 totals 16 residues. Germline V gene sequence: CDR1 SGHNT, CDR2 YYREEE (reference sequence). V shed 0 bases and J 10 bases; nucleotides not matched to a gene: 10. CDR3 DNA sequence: TGTGCCAGCAGCTTGGCAGGGAAGGGGGCCAACTCACCCCTCCACTTT. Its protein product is CASSLAGKGANSPLHF.

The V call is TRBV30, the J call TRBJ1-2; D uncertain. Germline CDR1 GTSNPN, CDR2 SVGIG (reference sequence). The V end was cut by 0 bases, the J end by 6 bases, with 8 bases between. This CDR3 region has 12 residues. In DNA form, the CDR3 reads TGTGCCTGGAGTGTACAAGGAGATGGCTACACCTTC. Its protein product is CAWSVQGDGYTF.

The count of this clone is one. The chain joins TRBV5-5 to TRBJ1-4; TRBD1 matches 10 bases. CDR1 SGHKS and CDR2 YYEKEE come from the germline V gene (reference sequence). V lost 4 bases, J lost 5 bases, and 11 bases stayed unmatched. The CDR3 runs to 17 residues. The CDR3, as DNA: TGTGCCAGCAGCGCGGGGGACAGGGGAGTATGGAATGAAAAACTGTTTTTT. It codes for CASSAGDRGVWNEKLFF.

The CDR3 loop reads CASSSFGPYEQYF. CDR3 DNA: TGTGCCAGCAGCTCTTTCGGTCCCTACGAGCAGTACTTC. This sequence joins TRBV7-8 and TRBJ2-7; D is uncertain. The CDR3 sequence is 13 residues long. V lost 4 bases to trimming and J lost 2 bases, with 9 bases between them. Germline CDR1 and CDR2: SGHVS and FQNEAQ. The full variable domain, rest sourced from reference TRBV7-8 and TRBJ2-7, is GAGVSQSPRYKVAKRGQDVALRCDPISGHVSLFWYQQALGQGPEFLTYFQNEAQLDKSGLPSDRFFAERPEGSVSTLKIQRTQQEDSAVYLCASSSFGPYEQYFGPGTRLTVT.

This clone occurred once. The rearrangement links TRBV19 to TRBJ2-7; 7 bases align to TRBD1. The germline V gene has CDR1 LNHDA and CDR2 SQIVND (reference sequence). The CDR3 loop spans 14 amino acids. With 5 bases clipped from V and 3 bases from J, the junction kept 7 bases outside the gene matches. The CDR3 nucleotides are TGTGCCAGTAGTTATTCTGGGACAGACTACGAGCAGTACTTC. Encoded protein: CASSYSGTDYEQYF.

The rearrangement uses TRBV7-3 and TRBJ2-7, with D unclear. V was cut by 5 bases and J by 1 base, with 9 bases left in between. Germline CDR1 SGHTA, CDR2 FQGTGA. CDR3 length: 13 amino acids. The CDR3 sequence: CASSLTPSYEQYF. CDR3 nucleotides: TGTGCCAGCAGCCTGACACCTTCCTACGAGCAGTACTTC.

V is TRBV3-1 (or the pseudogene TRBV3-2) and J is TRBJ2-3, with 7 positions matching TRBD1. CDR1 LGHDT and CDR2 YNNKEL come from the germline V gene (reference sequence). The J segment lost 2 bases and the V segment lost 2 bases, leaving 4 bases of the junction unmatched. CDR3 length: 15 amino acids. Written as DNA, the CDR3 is TGTGCCAGCAGCCAACGGGACAGATACACAGATACGCAGTATTTT. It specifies CASSQRDRYTDTQYF.

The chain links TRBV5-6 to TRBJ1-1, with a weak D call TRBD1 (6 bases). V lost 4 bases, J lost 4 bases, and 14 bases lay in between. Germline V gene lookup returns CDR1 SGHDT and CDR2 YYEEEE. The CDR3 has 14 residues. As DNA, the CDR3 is TGTGCCAGCAGCCCGGGACATGAGGGCACTGAAGCTTTCTTT. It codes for CASSPGHEGTEAFF.

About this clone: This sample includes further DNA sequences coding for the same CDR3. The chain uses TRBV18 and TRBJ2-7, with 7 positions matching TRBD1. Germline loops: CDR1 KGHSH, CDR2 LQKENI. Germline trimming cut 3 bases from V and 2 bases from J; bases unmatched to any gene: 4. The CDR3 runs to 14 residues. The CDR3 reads CASSPGTAAYEQYF. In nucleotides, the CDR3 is TGTGCCAGCTCACCCGGGACAGCCGCCTACGAGCAGTACTTC.

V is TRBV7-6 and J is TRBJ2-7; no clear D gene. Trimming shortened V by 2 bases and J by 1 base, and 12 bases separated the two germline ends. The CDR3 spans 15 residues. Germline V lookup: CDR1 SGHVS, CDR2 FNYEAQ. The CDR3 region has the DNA TGTGCCAGCAGCTTAAACCCGGTTCCATCCTACGAGCAGTACTTC. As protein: CASSLNPVPSYEQYF.

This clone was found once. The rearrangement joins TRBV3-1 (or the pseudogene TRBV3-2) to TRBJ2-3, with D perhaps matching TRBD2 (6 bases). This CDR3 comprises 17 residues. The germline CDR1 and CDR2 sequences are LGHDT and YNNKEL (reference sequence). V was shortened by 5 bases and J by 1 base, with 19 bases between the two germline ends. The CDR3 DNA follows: TGTGCCAGCAGCGTCCACGCCGGGAGTGGCGGCACAGATACGCAGTATTTT. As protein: CASSVHAGSGGTDTQYF.

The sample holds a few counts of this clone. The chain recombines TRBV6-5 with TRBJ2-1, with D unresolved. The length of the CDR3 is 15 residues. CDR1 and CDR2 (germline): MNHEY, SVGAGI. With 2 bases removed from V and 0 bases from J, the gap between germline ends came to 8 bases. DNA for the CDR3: TGTGCCAGCAGTTACAGCGTTAGCTCCTACAATGAGCAGTTCTTC. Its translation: CASSYSVSSYNEQFF.

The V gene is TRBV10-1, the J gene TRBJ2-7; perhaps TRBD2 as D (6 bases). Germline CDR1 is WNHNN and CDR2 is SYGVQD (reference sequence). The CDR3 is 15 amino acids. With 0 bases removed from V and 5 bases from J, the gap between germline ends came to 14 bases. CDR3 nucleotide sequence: TGCGCCAGCAGTGAGTCAGGGGCGGGGAGAAACGAGCAGTACTTC. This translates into CASSESGAGRNEQYF.

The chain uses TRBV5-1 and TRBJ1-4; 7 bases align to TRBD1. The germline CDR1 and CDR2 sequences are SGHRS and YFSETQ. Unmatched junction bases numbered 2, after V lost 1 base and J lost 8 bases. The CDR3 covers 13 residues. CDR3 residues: CASSLTGEEKLFF. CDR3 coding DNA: TGCGCCAGCAGCTTGACAGGGGAAGAAAAACTGTTTTTT.

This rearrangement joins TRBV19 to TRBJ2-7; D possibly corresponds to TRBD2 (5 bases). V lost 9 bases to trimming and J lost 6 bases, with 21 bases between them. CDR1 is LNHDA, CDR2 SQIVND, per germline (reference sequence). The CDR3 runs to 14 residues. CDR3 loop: CASRTGYRQGEQYF. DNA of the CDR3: TGTGCCAGCCGCACGGGGTACCGCCAAGGCGAGCAGTACTTC.

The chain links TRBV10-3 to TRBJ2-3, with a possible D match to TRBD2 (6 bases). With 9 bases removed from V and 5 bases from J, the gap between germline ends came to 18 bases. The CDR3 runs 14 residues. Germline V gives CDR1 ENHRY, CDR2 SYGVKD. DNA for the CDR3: TGTGCCATTGTTAACTCACTCGGGGGAGATACGCAGTATTTT. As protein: CAIVNSLGGDTQYF.

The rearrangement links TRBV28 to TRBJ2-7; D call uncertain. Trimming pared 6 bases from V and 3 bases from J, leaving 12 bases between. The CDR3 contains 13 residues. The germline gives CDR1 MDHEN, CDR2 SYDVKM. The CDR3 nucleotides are TGTGCCAGCAGCTTGCCTAATATCTACGAGCAGTACTTC. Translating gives CASSLPNIYEQYF.

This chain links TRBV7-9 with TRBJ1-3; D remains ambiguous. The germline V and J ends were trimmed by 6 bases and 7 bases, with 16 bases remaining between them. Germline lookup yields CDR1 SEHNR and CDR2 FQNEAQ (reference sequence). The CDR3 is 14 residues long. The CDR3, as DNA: TGTGCCAGCAGTTGGACCGGACTGGGGAACACCATATATTTT. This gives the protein CASSWTGLGNTIYF.

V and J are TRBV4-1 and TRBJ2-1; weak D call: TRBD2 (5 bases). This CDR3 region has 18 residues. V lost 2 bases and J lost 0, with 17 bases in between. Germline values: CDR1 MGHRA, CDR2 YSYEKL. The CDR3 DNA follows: TGCGCCAGCAGCCAACGCCCACCGGGGATAAACTCCTACAATGAGCAGTTCTTC. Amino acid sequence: CASSQRPPGINSYNEQFF.

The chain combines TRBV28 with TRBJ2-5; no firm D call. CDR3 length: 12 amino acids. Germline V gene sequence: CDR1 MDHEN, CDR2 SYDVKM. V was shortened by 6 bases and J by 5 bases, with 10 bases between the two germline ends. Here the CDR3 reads CASSQVGETQYF. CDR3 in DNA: TGTGCCAGCAGCCAAGTGGGCGAGACCCAGTACTTC.

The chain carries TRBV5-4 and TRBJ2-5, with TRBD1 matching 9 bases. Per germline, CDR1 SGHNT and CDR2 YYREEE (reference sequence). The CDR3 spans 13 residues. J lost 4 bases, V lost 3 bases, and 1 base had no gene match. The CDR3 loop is CASSWGQGETQYF. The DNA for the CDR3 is TGTGCCAGCAGCTGGGGACAGGGAGAGACCCAGTACTTC.

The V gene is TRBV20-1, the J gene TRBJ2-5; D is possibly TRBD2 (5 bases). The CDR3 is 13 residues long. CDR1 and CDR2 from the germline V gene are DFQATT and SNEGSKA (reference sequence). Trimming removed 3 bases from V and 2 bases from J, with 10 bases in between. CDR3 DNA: TGCAGTGCTAGTCGGACTCAACAAGAGACCCAGTACTTC. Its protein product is CSASRTQQETQYF.

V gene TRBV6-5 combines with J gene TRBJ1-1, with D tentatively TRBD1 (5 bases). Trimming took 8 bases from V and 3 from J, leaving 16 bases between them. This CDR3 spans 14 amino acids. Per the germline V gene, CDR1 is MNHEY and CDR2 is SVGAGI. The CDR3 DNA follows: TGTGCCAGCGGACCGACAGCTTACTACACTGAAGCTTTCTTT. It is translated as CASGPTAYYTEAFF.

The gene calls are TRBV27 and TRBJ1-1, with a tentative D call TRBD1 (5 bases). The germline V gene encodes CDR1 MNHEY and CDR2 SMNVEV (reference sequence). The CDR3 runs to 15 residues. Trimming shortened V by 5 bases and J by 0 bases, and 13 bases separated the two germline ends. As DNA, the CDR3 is TGTGCCAGCAGTCCTCACCGGGGGGTGAACACTGAAGCTTTCTTT. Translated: CASSPHRGVNTEAFF.

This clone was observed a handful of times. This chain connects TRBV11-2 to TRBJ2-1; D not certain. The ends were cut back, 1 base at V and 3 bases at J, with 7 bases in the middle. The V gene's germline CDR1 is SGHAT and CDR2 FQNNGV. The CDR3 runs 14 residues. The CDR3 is CASSLGQVYNEQFF. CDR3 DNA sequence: TGTGCCAGCAGCTTAGGCCAGGTCTACAATGAGCAGTTCTTC.